The 18 T cell receptor beta chains listed next were all sequenced from one sample in a study of human T cells and chemical hapten exposure. One entry per CDR3 protein, called by TCRdb with MiXCR from the RACE reads. Counted here are fewer than 100,000 distinct CDR3 sequences, around 9.3% occurring once; the ten biggest clones make up roughly 1.5%. Time point specified: healthy volunteer bleed at 6 weeks. Before extraction, the whole blood was not fractionated, and total RNA was taken from it. The specimen was whole blood. Receptors were obtained from a female donor in good health. Some clones in this sample may be carry-over from other donors' samples.

This clonotype has more than one count but fewer than ten. The chain recombines TRBV11-2 with TRBJ1-6; possibly TRBD1 for D (5 bases). The CDR3 spans 15 residues. Trimming left V 5 bases short and J 8 bases short, with 16 bases between. Germline-derived CDR1 and CDR2 are SGHAT and FQNNGV. In DNA form, the CDR3 reads TGTGCCAGCAGCCCCCGGGGGACCAGAGATTCACCCCTCCACTTT. Translated, it gives CASSPRGTRDSPLHF.

This clonotype was counted only a few times. The gene calls are TRBV7-3 and TRBJ1-1, with TRBD1 matching over 10 bases. Germline V gene sequence: CDR1 SGHTA, CDR2 FQGTGA. V lost 5 bases, J lost 4 bases, and 4 bases stayed unmatched. The CDR3 contains 14 residues. The CDR3 loop is CASSQDRGFTEAFF. CDR3 sequence (DNA): TGTGCCAGCAGCCAGGACAGGGGGTTCACTGAAGCTTTCTTT.

The sample holds a few counts of this clonotype. The CDR3 DNA follows: TGTGCCAGCAGCTTAGTTGGACTAGCGGGGGTAGCCGAGCAGTTCTTC. This gives the protein CASSLVGLAGVAEQFF. This chain uses TRBV7-8 with TRBJ2-1, with TRBD2 matching over 13 bases. CDR3 length: 16 amino acids. J was trimmed by 10 bases and V by 1 base; bases with no gene match: 7. Germline assignment: CDR1 SGHVS and CDR2 FQNEAQ.

In this sample, this clonotype turned up many times. The chain carries TRBV18 and TRBJ2-6; 8 bases map to TRBD1. CDR1 and CDR2 (germline): KGHSH, LQKENI. Germline trimming cut 2 bases from V and 0 bases from J; bases unmatched to any gene: 3. CDR3 size: 17 residues. CDR3 DNA: TGTGCCAGCTCACCAGGGACAGGACGCTCTGGGGCCAACGTCCTGACTTTC. Protein sequence: CASSPGTGRSGANVLTF. Filled out from reference TRBV18 and TRBJ2-6, the complete variable domain reads NAGVMQNPRHLVRRRGQEARLRCSPMKGHSHVYWYRQLPEEGLKFMVYLQKENIIDESGMPKERFSAEFPKEGPSILRIQQVVRGDSAAYFCASSPGTGRSGANVLTFGAGSRLTVL.

This clonotype was detected ten times or more. The chain combines TRBV10-3 with TRBJ2-7; D is possibly TRBD2 (6 bases). The germline V and J ends were trimmed by 4 bases and 6 bases, with 16 bases remaining between them. The CDR3 spans 14 residues. CDR1 ENHRY and CDR2 SYGVKD come from the germline V gene. Here the CDR3 DNA reads TGTGCCATCAGTGCGGGCCTAGCGAAGAGCGAGCAGTACTTC. Residues: CAISAGLAKSEQYF.

Worth noting for this clonotype: Being one base from a much bigger clone, this may be a read error. The chain joins TRBV18 to TRBJ2-7, with D uncertain. This CDR3 is 12 amino acids long. CDR1 is KGHSH, CDR2 LQKENI, per germline. This CDR3 is CASSPASDEQYF. CDR3 in DNA: TGTGCCAGCTCACCTGCCTCCGACGAGCAGTACTTC.

This clonotype was seen ten or more times. The chain is built from TRBV7-8 and TRBJ2-7; 10 bases align to TRBD2. This CDR3 region has 14 residues. J was trimmed by 6 bases and V by 5 bases; bases with no gene match: 7. The germline gives CDR1 SGHVS, CDR2 FQNEAQ. This CDR3 reads CASSALAGEAEQYF. As DNA, the CDR3 is TGTGCCAGCAGCGCGCTAGCGGGGGAGGCCGAGCAGTACTTC.

The chain couples TRBV12-3 or TRBV12-4 to TRBJ2-3; TRBD2 agrees at 9 bases. The CDR3 sequence is 16 residues long. The V gene end was trimmed by 2 bases and the J gene end by 2 bases; junction bases not matched to a gene: 5. This CDR3 reads CASSLSAGGLTDTQYF. As DNA, the CDR3 is TGTGCCAGCAGTTTATCAGCGGGGGGACTCACAGATACGCAGTATTTT.

There are a few counts of this clonotype. The J gene is TRBJ2-4, the V gene TRBV6-6, with D perhaps TRBD1 or TRBD2 (5 bases each). The CDR3 length is 15 residues. CDR1 is MNHNY and CDR2 is SVGAGI in the germline V gene (reference sequence). V was trimmed by 6 bases and J by 9 bases, leaving 21 bases between them. The CDR3 loop is CASSRKDGAVIIQYF. The CDR3 DNA sequence: TGTGCCAGCAGCCGTAAGGACGGGGCAGTAATCATTCAGTACTTC.

This clonotype was observed a handful of times. V and J are TRBV5-1 and TRBJ2-5; D not resolved. V lost 2 bases to trimming and J lost 1 base, with 9 bases between them. The CDR3 runs 14 residues. CDR1 SGHRS and CDR2 YFSETQ come from the germline V gene. The CDR3 reads CASSFFGSQETQYF. The CDR3 DNA reads as TGCGCCAGCAGCTTTTTCGGCAGCCAAGAGACCCAGTACTTC.

This clonotype was picked up many times. This chain connects TRBV5-6 to TRBJ2-1; 9 nucleotides align to TRBD1. V shed 4 bases and J 5 bases; nucleotides not matched to a gene: 10. CDR1 is SGHDT and CDR2 is YYEEEE in the germline V gene. The CDR3 has 16 amino acids. The CDR3: CASSLLSGQGNNEQFF. DNA of the CDR3: TGTGCCAGCAGCCTTCTCTCGGGACAGGGAAACAATGAGCAGTTCTTC.

This clonotype has at least ten counts. The chain recombines TRBV28 with TRBJ2-7, with a possible D match to TRBD2 (6 bases). V was clipped by 4 bases and J by 2 bases, with 15 bases between them. The CDR3 loop spans 15 amino acids. CDR1 and CDR2 from the germline V gene are MDHEN and SYDVKM. The CDR3 DNA reads TGTGCCAGCAGTTCCTCGGGTAGCGGACCCTACGAGCAGTACTTC. It yields the protein CASSSSGSGPYEQYF.

A remark on this clonotype: A much larger clone is a single base away; this may be a read error. The CDR3 loop is CSARGQLGSGQPQNF. The CDR3 nucleotides are TGCAGTGCTAGGGGACAGCTGGGGAGTGGGCAGCCCCAGAATTTT. V and J are TRBV20-1 and TRBJ1-5; TRBD1 agrees at 7 bases. CDR1 is DFQATT and CDR2 is SNEGSKA in the germline V gene (reference sequence). CDR3 length equals 15 residues.

This clonotype was picked up a small number of times. The V gene is TRBV4-3, the J gene TRBJ2-1; the D is unclear. Germline lookup yields CDR1 LGHNA and CDR2 YSLEER. Between the trimmed V and J ends, which lost 4 bases and 6 bases, there was a span of 10 bases. The length of the CDR3 is 13 residues. CDR3 region: CASSPQNSNEQFF. The CDR3 bases are TGCGCCAGCAGCCCGCAGAATTCCAATGAGCAGTTCTTC.

This clonotype was seen a handful of times. The chain links TRBV5-5 to TRBJ1-2; D unclear. Trimming took 2 bases from V and 6 from J, leaving 14 bases between them. Germline lookup yields CDR1 SGHKS and CDR2 YYEKEE (reference sequence). This CDR3 region has 14 residues. The CDR3 DNA reads TGTGCCAGCAGCTTCCTTGTTGATGCAGATGGCTACACCTTC. Translating gives CASSFLVDADGYTF.

This clonotype has at least ten counts. CDR3 sequence reads: CASSLSGSQNEKLFF. In DNA, the CDR3 is TGTGCCAGCAGTTTATCTGGGAGTCAGAATGAAAAACTGTTTTTT. This rearrangement joins TRBV28 to TRBJ1-4; D uncertain. V was pared by 1 base and J by 5 bases, with 11 bases between. The germline V gene has CDR1 MDHEN and CDR2 SYDVKM. The CDR3 contains 15 residues.

This clonotype was seen a few times. The chain recombines TRBV10-3 with TRBJ2-3, with TRBD2 matching over 11 bases. Germline CDR1 is ENHRY and CDR2 is SYGVKD. V gave up 4 bases and J gave up 2 bases; unmatched junction bases: 11. The CDR3 is made up of 18 amino acids. The CDR3 protein is CAISGLAGTSGYTDTQYF. CDR3 nucleotide sequence: TGTGCCATCAGTGGTCTTGCCGGGACTAGCGGTTACACAGATACGCAGTATTTT.

Details on this clonotype: This sequence may be a read error, since a much larger clone differs from it by one base. This chain joins TRBV28 and TRBJ1-6; D gene uncertain. There are 11 residues in the CDR3. CDR1 is MDHEN and CDR2 is SYDVKM in the germline V gene. This CDR3 reads CATAENSPLNF. DNA of the CDR3: TGTGCCACCGCGGAGAATTCACCCCTCAACTTT.